Sequencing of this T cell receptor (beta chain) was carried out in a study of blood T cell repertoires in COVID-19. Study information: The analysed material was cDNA or gDNA that came from T cells, B-cell-depleted T cells, or PBMCs.

CDR3 size: 15 residues. The germline V gene encodes CDR1 KGHDR and CDR2 SFDVKD. Trimming at V came to 4 bases and at J to 6 bases, leaving 8 bases not matched to a gene. TCRdb's copy holds only in-frame clones and misses some; the assay was immunoSEQ multiplex PCR. The sample records fewer than 250,000 clones, approximately 85% being singletons. The chain employs TRBV24-1 and TRBJ1-5; 7 nucleotides align to TRBD1. Sequenced sample: peripheral blood. This receptor was identified in a woman of 80 years or more with COVID-19, enrolled during active disease. The CDR3 region is CATSDPTGSGQPQHF. In DNA form, the CDR3 reads TGTGCCACCAGTGACCCGACAGGGTCGGGTCAGCCCCAGCATTTT.